These 5 T cell receptor beta chains share one sample of origin, sequenced in a study of CXCR3-negative and CXCR3-positive naive CD8 T cells. UMI-labeled 5' RACE TRB cDNA libraries were prepared from the cells. TCRdb re-called the 5' RACE reads and catalogs CDR3 proteins one per entry, DNA excluded. The sample data list some 9,100 distinct CDR3 sequences. Source material: naive CXCR3- CD8+ T cells from blood. The subset: CD45RO-CCR7+CD27+CD95- naive CD8+ T cells lacking CXCR3 (TNR3-). The receptors were gathered from a human donor in good health. Some clones in this sample may be carry-over from other donors' samples.

The chain couples TRBV19 to TRBJ1-1; TCRdb gives TRBD1 as the D gene, but with no DNA this cannot be confirmed. This CDR3 region has 17 residues. The germline CDR1 and CDR2 sequences are LNHDA and SQIVND (reference sequence). CDR3: CASSPNRGIEMNTEAFF.

The rearrangement uses TRBV3-1 and TRBJ1-2. This CDR3 has 14 residues. Germline CDR1 LGHDT, CDR2 YNNKEL (reference sequence). CDR3 amino acids: CASSQDPVNYGYTF.

By frequency, this clonotype is medium-sized. The chain's CDR3 is CASSSPGGEDQPQHF. This chain joins TRBV7-2 and TRBJ1-5; TCRdb returns TRBD1, unconfirmable since there is no DNA. The length of the CDR3 is 15 residues. Germline loops: CDR1 SGHTA, CDR2 FQGNSA. Based on the CDR3 plus reference TRBV7-2 and TRBJ1-5, the full variable domain is GAGVSQSPSNKVTEKGKDVELRCDPISGHTALYWYRQSLGQGLEFLIYFQGNSAPDKSGLPSDRFSAERTGGSVSTLTIQRTQQEDSAVYLCASSSPGGEDQPQHFGDGTRLSIL.

By frequency, this clonotype is medium-sized. This rearrangement joins TRBV27 to TRBJ2-7; TCRdb's D gene call, TRBD1, goes unchecked for lack of DNA. Germline CDR1 reads MNHEY; CDR2 reads SMNVEV (reference sequence). The CDR3 runs 14 residues. CDR3 sequence reads: CASSPQDRYYEQYF.

By frequency, this clonotype registers medium-sized. The V gene is TRBV10-3, the J gene TRBJ2-1; TCRdb selects TRBD2, and the lack of DNA leaves this call unchecked. From germline, CDR1 is ENHRY and CDR2 SYGVKD. The CDR3 is 16 residues long. The CDR3 reads CAISPTSGVSYNEQFF.